The 14 T cell receptor beta chains presented below share a single source sample, sequenced in a study of OX40 agonist ivuxolimab in advanced cancers. Sequenced by immunoSEQ multiplex PCR; TCRdb stores in-frame clones only, minus some. The table includes 100,000 to 150,000 clones, about 94% detected once. Sequenced material: CD4+ or CD8+ T cells sorted from blood, taken in a trial of the OX40 agonist ivuxolimab. These receptors were collected from an adult with an advanced solid tumor such as melanoma, head and neck, liver or kidney cancer.

This chain uses TRBV6-5 with TRBJ2-7; TRBD2 matches 12 bases. This CDR3 has 15 residues. CDR1 and CDR2 from the germline V gene are MNHEY and SVGAGI. J was trimmed by 1 base and V by 6 bases; bases with no gene match: 4. In DNA form, the CDR3 reads TGTGCCAGCAGAATAACTAGCGGGGGGTCCTACGAGCAGTACTTC. It codes for CASRITSGGSYEQYF.

The rearrangement uses TRBV28 and TRBJ1-3; no clear D. The V gene lost 2 bases and the J gene lost 4 bases, with 9 bases spanning the gap. The CDR3 has 14 amino acids. Germline loops: CDR1 MDHEN, CDR2 SYDVKM. CDR3: CASSLRQRGNTIYF. The CDR3 DNA follows: TGTGCCAGCAGTTTACGGCAGAGGGGAAACACCATATATTTT.

V usage is TRBV19 and J usage is TRBJ1-4; tentative D call: TRBD1 (6 bases). CDR3 size: 14 residues. V lost 5 bases and J lost 8, with 15 bases in between. Per germline, CDR1 LNHDA and CDR2 SQIVND (reference sequence). The CDR3 is CASSYDRRLEKLFF. DNA of the CDR3: TGTGCCAGTAGTTACGACAGGCGTTTAGAAAAACTGTTTTTT.

The chain carries TRBV6-5 and TRBJ1-3; D is ambiguous. Trimming pared 0 bases from V and 0 bases from J, leaving 6 bases between. This CDR3 is built from 15 residues. Germline V CDR1 and CDR2: MNHEY, SVGAGI. CDR3 region: CASSYSGFSGNTIYF. As DNA, the CDR3 is TGTGCCAGCAGTTACTCGGGGTTCTCTGGAAACACCATATATTTT.

The chain has TRBV29-1 and TRBJ1-4; a possible D gene is TRBD1 (5 bases). V lost 4 bases, J lost 2 bases, and 14 bases lay in between. This CDR3 region has 15 residues. Germline CDR1 is SQVTM and CDR2 is ANQGSEA. The CDR3 spells CSVGAFGGTNEKLFF. In DNA, the CDR3 is TGCAGCGTTGGGGCATTCGGGGGGACTAATGAAAAACTGTTTTTT.

The V gene is TRBV5-1, the J gene TRBJ2-2; D may be TRBD1 (6 bases). The V gene's germline CDR1 is SGHRS and CDR2 YFSETQ. The CDR3 is 16 residues long. V lost 6 bases and J 6 bases, leaving 21 bases between the germline ends. The CDR3 region is CASTPPQGSGAGELFF. CDR3 bases: TGCGCCAGCACGCCACCCCAGGGGTCTGGAGCCGGGGAGCTGTTTTTT.

The CDR3 nucleotides are TGTGCCAGCAGTGGGAGGACCAATTCGGTAGGCGAAAAACTGTTTTTT. Amino acid sequence: CASSGRTNSVGEKLFF. This chain connects TRBV6-1 to TRBJ1-4; unclear D gene. The germline V gene has CDR1 MNHNS and CDR2 SASEGT. Trimming took 4 bases from V and 8 from J, leaving 20 bases between them. The CDR3 has 16 residues.

The chain combines TRBV18 with TRBJ2-5; a weak D match, TRBD1 (5 bases). V was trimmed by 3 bases and J by 4 bases, leaving 9 bases between them. There are 13 residues in the CDR3. Germline V lookup: CDR1 KGHSH, CDR2 LQKENI. This CDR3 is CASSPDRGETQYF. For the CDR3, the DNA is TGTGCCAGCTCACCCGACAGAGGAGAGACCCAGTACTTC.

This chain connects TRBV5-4 to TRBJ2-3; 9 nucleotides match TRBD1. The V gene's germline CDR1 is SGHNT and CDR2 YYREEE (reference sequence). J lost 1 base, V lost 4 bases, and 1 base had no gene match. The CDR3 is 14 amino acids. The CDR3 region is CASSRDRGTDTQYF. CDR3 bases: TGTGCCAGCAGCCGGGACAGGGGCACAGATACGCAGTATTTT.

This clone has just one count. The J gene is TRBJ2-5, the V gene TRBV27, with no clear D. Trimming removed 4 bases from V and 5 bases from J, with 11 bases in between. The germline gives CDR1 MNHEY, CDR2 SMNVEV (reference sequence). The CDR3 sequence is 13 residues long. The CDR3 here is CASSSARRETQYF. CDR3 sequence (DNA): TGTGCCAGCAGTTCGGCCCGACGGGAGACCCAGTACTTC.

This clone showed up just once. The rearrangement links TRBV7-6 to TRBJ2-2; TRBD2 matches at 14 bases. Per the germline V gene, CDR1 is SGHVS and CDR2 is FNYEAQ. The CDR3 is 18 amino acids. The J segment lost 2 bases and the V segment lost 5 bases, leaving 7 bases of the junction unmatched. The CDR3 region is CASSMGLAGVLNTGELFF. The CDR3, as DNA: TGTGCCAGCAGCATGGGACTAGCGGGAGTCCTAAACACCGGGGAGCTGTTTTTT.

In its sample, this clone was seen once. The DNA of the CDR3 is TGCAGTGCTAGTTCGACCCGAGAGCAGTACTTC. Protein sequence: CSASSTREQYF. The gene calls are TRBV20-1 and TRBJ2-7; D uncertain. Germline V gene data show CDR1 as DFQATT and CDR2 as SNEGSKA (reference sequence). CDR3 length equals 11 residues. V gave up 3 bases and J gave up 7 bases, with 10 bases separating them.

The chain is built from TRBV9 and TRBJ1-6; the match to TRBD1 covers 11 bases. This CDR3 comprises 20 residues. Germline values: CDR1 SGDLS, CDR2 YYNGEE. After removal of 4 bases from V and 7 bases from J, the junction contained 19 bases not matched to a gene. Written as DNA, the CDR3 is TGTGCCAGCAGCCTACAACCCCGAGCGGGGACAGGGGGTCCCAATTCACCCCTCCACTTT. It yields the protein CASSLQPRAGTGGPNSPLHF.

DNA of the CDR3: TGCGCCAGCAGCCATGGCGGACGGGCAAACACTGAAGCTTTCTTT. Amino acid sequence: CASSHGGRANTEAFF. V and J are TRBV4-3 and TRBJ1-1, with D uncertain. The germline V and J ends were trimmed by 3 bases and 2 bases, with 13 bases remaining between them. This CDR3 region has 15 residues. Germline V gene data show CDR1 as LGHNA and CDR2 as YSLEER.